This passage covers 27 T cell receptor beta chains from one sample sequenced in a study of OX40 agonist ivuxolimab in advanced cancers. Sequencing was performed with immunoSEQ multiplex PCR; in TCRdb, only in-frame clones are kept and a portion is missing. The sample consists of 65,000 to 80,000 clones, 65% to 90% of them appearing once. Sample: CD4+ or CD8+ T cells sorted from blood, taken in a trial of the OX40 agonist ivuxolimab. These receptors all come from an adult with an advanced solid tumor such as melanoma, head and neck, liver or kidney cancer.

The rearrangement links TRBV19 to TRBJ1-4; TRBD1 agrees at 9 bases. CDR1 LNHDA and CDR2 SQIVND come from the germline V gene (reference sequence). V lost 6 bases, J lost 6 bases, and 11 bases stayed unmatched. There are 16 residues in the CDR3. The CDR3 reads CASRRTGEWSDEKLFF. The CDR3 bases are TGTGCCAGTAGGAGGACAGGGGAATGGAGCGATGAAAAACTGTTTTTT.

The DNA of the CDR3 is TGTGCCAGCAGCCTTGACAGTGTTTATGAGCAGTTCTTC. Translated: CASSLDSVYEQFF. The V call is TRBV14, the J call TRBJ2-1; possibly TRBD1 for D (5 bases). The CDR3 has 13 amino acids. Looked up from germline, CDR1 is SGHDN and CDR2 is FVKESK. V dropped 4 bases and J dropped 8 bases, with 12 bases sitting between them. Full variable domain (remainder filled in from reference TRBV14 and TRBJ2-1): EAGVTQFPSHSVIEKGQTVTLRCDPISGHDNLYWYRRVMGKEIKFLLHFVKESKQDESGMPNNRFLAERTGGTYSTLKVQPAELEDSGVYFCASSLDSVYEQFFGPGTRLTVL.

The V call is TRBV19, the J call TRBJ2-1; D perhaps matches TRBD2 (6 bases). V gave up 5 bases and J gave up 3 bases, with 17 bases separating them. Per germline, CDR1 LNHDA and CDR2 SQIVND (reference sequence). The CDR3 totals 16 residues. The CDR3 protein is CASSSPGLAVYNEQFF. The DNA for the CDR3 is TGTGCCAGTAGTTCACCAGGTTTAGCGGTCTACAATGAGCAGTTCTTC.

Only a few counts were recorded for this clone. This specimen includes other DNA sequences encoding the same CDR3. The chain is built from TRBV2 and TRBJ1-3, with a tentative D call TRBD1 (5 bases). V was cut by 1 base and J by 2 bases, with 6 bases left in between. The CDR3 contains 14 residues. CDR1 and CDR2 from the germline V gene are SNHLY and FYNNEI. CDR3 amino acids: CASSEGTPGNTIYF. CDR3 in DNA: TGTGCCAGCAGTGAAGGGACACCTGGAAACACCATATATTTT.

The chain joins TRBV11-3 to TRBJ1-1; D is unclear. Per the germline V gene, CDR1 is SGHNT and CDR2 is YENEEA. The V end was cut by 3 bases, the J end by 4 bases, with 21 bases between. The CDR3 runs 17 residues. CDR3 in amino acids: CASSFPLWAASCTEAFF. The CDR3 region has the DNA TGTGCCAGCAGCTTCCCCCTCTGGGCCGCTAGCTGCACTGAAGCTTTCTTT. The complete variable domain, with remaining parts taken from reference TRBV11-3 and TRBJ1-1, reads EAGVVQSPRYKIIEKKQPVAFWCNPISGHNTLYWYLQNLGQGPELLIRYENEEAVDDSQLPKDRFSAERLKGVDSTLKIQPAELGDSAVYLCASSFPLWAASCTEAFFGQGTRLTVV.

This sequence joins TRBV28 and TRBJ1-3; maybe TRBD1 (6 bases). Germline-derived CDR1 and CDR2 are MDHEN and SYDVKM. This CDR3 has 15 amino acids. V was clipped by 7 bases and J by 2 bases, with 15 bases between them. CDR3 protein: CASTRPRGAGNTIYF. CDR3 coding DNA: TGTGCCAGCACCCGTCCGAGGGGGGCTGGAAACACCATATATTTT.

J is TRBJ1-1 and V is TRBV6-4; 8 positions match TRBD1. V trimming: 6 bases; J trimming: 0 bases; junction bases outside the gene matches: 6. Germline V gene lookup returns CDR1 MRHNA and CDR2 SNTAGT. CDR3 length: 15 residues. As DNA, the CDR3 is TGTGCCAGCAGGCACACGGACAGGGTGAACACTGAAGCTTTCTTT. Protein: CASRHTDRVNTEAFF.

The chain recombines TRBV9 with TRBJ2-1; D unresolved. The germline V and J ends were trimmed by 2 bases and 6 bases, with 15 bases remaining between them. The CDR3 contains 15 residues. Germline CDR1 is SGDLS and CDR2 is YYNGEE. CDR3 DNA: TGTGCCAGCAGCGTCGGAGAGTTAAACAGCAATGAGCAGTTCTTC. Protein sequence: CASSVGELNSNEQFF.

J is TRBJ2-7 and V is TRBV6-5; D not resolved. Germline V gene lookup returns CDR1 MNHEY and CDR2 SVGAGI. Trimming removed 0 bases from V and 4 bases from J, with 13 bases in between. The CDR3 runs 15 residues. The CDR3 nucleotides read TGTGCCAGCAGTTACTCCGAAACGAGCCAATACGAGCAGTACTTC. It translates to CASSYSETSQYEQYF.

This chain links TRBV27 with TRBJ2-7, with D possibly being TRBD1 (6 bases). The germline V gene has CDR1 MNHEY and CDR2 SMNVEV (reference sequence). The CDR3 runs to 14 residues. V was cut by 6 bases and J by 0 bases, with 12 bases left in between. CDR3 amino acids: CASRGRTDSYEQYF. For the CDR3, the DNA is TGTGCCAGCAGGGGCAGGACAGACTCCTACGAGCAGTACTTC.

The chain uses TRBV7-2 and TRBJ2-7; D is uncertain. Germline CDR1 and CDR2: SGHTA and FQGNSA. This CDR3 spans 15 amino acids. V was trimmed by 6 bases and J by 0 bases, leaving 15 bases between them. CDR3 in amino acids: CASRKNTASSYEQYF. DNA for the CDR3: TGTGCCAGCAGAAAAAACACGGCCAGCTCCTACGAGCAGTACTTC.

This chain links TRBV5-1 with TRBJ1-4; D is undetermined. Germline loops: CDR1 SGHRS, CDR2 YFSETQ. This CDR3 comprises 14 residues. V was cut by 3 bases and J by 4 bases, with 10 bases left in between. This chain's CDR3 is CASSSDGLNEKLFF. CDR3 nucleotides: TGCGCCAGCAGCTCGGACGGACTTAATGAAAAACTGTTTTTT.

V and J are TRBV28 and TRBJ2-5; TRBD2 agrees at 10 bases. CDR3 length equals 12 residues. Germline V CDR1 and CDR2: MDHEN, SYDVKM. CDR3 loop: CAGSSGSETQYF. The DNA of the CDR3 is TGTGCAGGGTCTAGCGGGAGTGAGACCCAGTACTTC. Supplemented by reference TRBV28 and TRBJ2-5, the full variable domain reads DVKVTQSSRYLVKRTGEKVFLECVQDMDHENMFWYRQDPGLGLRLIYFSYDVKMKEKGDIPEGYSVSREKKERFSLILESASTNQTSMYLCAGSSGSETQYFGPGTRLLVL.

The rearrangement links TRBV18 to TRBJ2-6; D is unclear. The CDR3 length is 16 residues. Germline V gives CDR1 KGHSH, CDR2 LQKENI. V was shortened by 2 bases and J by 0 bases, with 8 bases between the two germline ends. The CDR3 DNA is TGTGCCAGCTCACCAGGGTCGCCCTCTGGGGCCAACGTCCTGACTTTC. It codes for CASSPGSPSGANVLTF.

The CDR3 bases are TGTGCCAGCAGCTTATTTACTAGCGGGGGACAAGAGACCCAGTACTTC. Translation: CASSLFTSGGQETQYF. The rearrangement uses TRBV7-2 and TRBJ2-5, with 11 bases lining up with TRBD2. V lost 2 bases, J lost 2 bases, and 4 bases stayed unmatched. Germline V gene data show CDR1 as SGHTA and CDR2 as FQGNSA. This CDR3 is 16 amino acids long.

The rearrangement links TRBV14 to TRBJ2-7; tentatively, D is TRBD2 (6 bases). Per germline, CDR1 SGHDN and CDR2 FVKESK. V lost 0 bases, J lost 3 bases, and 12 bases lay in between. The CDR3 is 15 amino acids. The CDR3 loop is CASSQEIGGYYEQYF. The CDR3 DNA follows: TGTGCCAGCAGCCAAGAAATTGGGGGGTACTACGAGCAGTACTTC.

This chain links TRBV7-9 with TRBJ1-4; a possible D gene is TRBD1 (5 bases). The germline V and J ends were trimmed by 3 bases and 0 bases, with 11 bases remaining between them. Germline CDR1 SEHNR, CDR2 FQNEAQ (reference sequence). CDR3 size: 16 residues. The CDR3: CASSLGRGTTNEKLFF. DNA for the CDR3: TGTGCCAGCAGCTTGGGGCGGGGAACAACTAATGAAAAACTGTTTTTT.

The rearrangement uses TRBV12-5 and TRBJ2-4; D gene unclear. This CDR3 has 12 residues. CDR1 is LGHNT and CDR2 is FRNRAP in the germline V gene. The V end was cut by 0 bases, the J end by 8 bases, with 5 bases between. CDR3 nucleotides: TGTGCTAGTGGTTTGGTACGGGACATTCAGTACTTC. This translates into CASGLVRDIQYF.

This clone showed up just once. The chain carries TRBV6-5 and TRBJ2-7; D unclear. The CDR3 is 15 residues long. Germline assignment: CDR1 MNHEY and CDR2 SVGAGI. V was cut by 4 bases and J by 0 bases, with 13 bases left in between. Written as DNA, the CDR3 is TGTGCCAGCAGTTCCCCTTTTGCCCCCTCCTACGAGCAGTACTTC. As protein: CASSSPFAPSYEQYF.

The rearrangement links TRBV27 to TRBJ2-1; a weak D match, TRBD2 (6 bases). This CDR3 is 13 amino acids long. Germline loops: CDR1 MNHEY, CDR2 SMNVEV (reference sequence). Between the trimmed V and J ends, which lost 8 bases and 8 bases, there was a span of 16 bases. The chain's CDR3 is CASQGLAKDEQFF. The CDR3 coding sequence is TGTGCCAGCCAAGGGCTAGCGAAGGATGAGCAGTTCTTC.

The table lists this clone with a count of one. CDR3 sequence: CASRYRGERFSETQYF. In nucleotides, the CDR3 is TGTGCAAGTCGCTATAGGGGGGAGAGGTTTTCAGAGACCCAGTACTTC. The chain has TRBV12-2 and TRBJ2-5. TRBV12-2 represents a pseudogene. The CDR3 spans 16 residues.

The chain couples TRBV6-5 to TRBJ1-6; D might be TRBD1 (6 bases). This CDR3 has 12 amino acids. CDR1 and CDR2 from the germline V gene are MNHEY and SVGAGI. The CDR3 sequence: CSTGFYNSPLHF. For the CDR3, the DNA is TGTTCTACAGGGTTCTATAATTCACCCCTCCACTTT.

This clone appeared a single time. The chain is built from TRBV10-3 and TRBJ2-2; possibly TRBD2 for D (6 bases). Trimming pared 8 bases from V and 0 bases from J, leaving 7 bases between. In germline, CDR1 is ENHRY, CDR2 SYGVKD. This CDR3 comprises 13 residues. The CDR3 DNA follows: TGTGCCATCGGGAGGTCGAACACCGGGGAGCTGTTTTTT. Amino acid sequence: CAIGRSNTGELFF.

CDR3 nucleotide sequence: TGTGCCAGCAGCTTAGTAAGTAGGCAGACGAACACTGAAGCTTTCTTT. Encoded protein: CASSLVSRQTNTEAFF. The J gene is TRBJ1-1, the V gene TRBV7-8; D is unresolved. CDR3 length: 16 amino acids. Germline V CDR1 and CDR2: SGHVS, FQNEAQ. Trimming took off 1 base at V and 1 base at J, with 13 bases between the two ends.

CDR3 sequence reads: CATSPGGGDTQYF. The CDR3, as DNA: TGCGCCACCTCCCCGGGGGGGGGAGATACGCAGTATTTT. The chain links TRBV5-1 to TRBJ2-3, with 8 bases matching TRBD2. Germline assignment: CDR1 SGHRS and CDR2 YFSETQ. The V segment lost 9 bases and the J segment 5 bases; nucleotides outside the gene matches: 8. This CDR3 comprises 13 residues.

The V gene is TRBV19, the J gene TRBJ2-1; TRBD2 matches 9 bases. There are 15 residues in the CDR3. V shed 6 bases and J 7 bases; nucleotides not matched to a gene: 10. Germline values: CDR1 LNHDA, CDR2 SQIVND (reference sequence). The CDR3 spells CASRPGSGRMNEQFF. For the CDR3, the DNA is TGTGCCAGTAGGCCGGGTAGCGGGAGAATGAATGAGCAGTTCTTC.

The rearrangement uses TRBV5-1 and TRBJ2-5; 9 nucleotides match TRBD2. The junction had 6 bases not matched to a gene; V was cut back by 0 bases and J by 0 bases. There are 17 residues in the CDR3. Germline V gene sequence: CDR1 SGHRS, CDR2 YFSETQ. This CDR3 reads CASSLAGLAGNQETQYF. The CDR3 coding sequence is TGCGCCAGCAGCTTGGCCGGGCTAGCGGGAAACCAAGAGACCCAGTACTTC.